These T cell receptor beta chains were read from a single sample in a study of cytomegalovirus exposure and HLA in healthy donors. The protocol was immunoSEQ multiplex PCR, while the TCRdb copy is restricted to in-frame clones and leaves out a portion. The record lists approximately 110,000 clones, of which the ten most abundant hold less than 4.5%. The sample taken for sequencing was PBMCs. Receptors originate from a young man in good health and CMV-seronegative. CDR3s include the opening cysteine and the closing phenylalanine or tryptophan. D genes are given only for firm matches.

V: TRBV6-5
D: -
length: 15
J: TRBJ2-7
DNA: TGTGCCAGCAGGAACACAGGGTTTCTGACCTACGAGCAGTACTTC
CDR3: CASRNTGFLTYEQYF

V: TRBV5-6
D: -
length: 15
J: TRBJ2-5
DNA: TGTGCCAGCAGCCCCACAGGAGTTGGAGAGGAGACCCAGTACTTC
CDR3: CASSPTGVGEETQYF

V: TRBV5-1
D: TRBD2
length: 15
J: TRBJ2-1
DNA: TGCGCCAGCAGCCCTAGCGGGAGCTCCTACAATGAGCAGTTCTTC
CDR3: CASSPSGSSYNEQFF

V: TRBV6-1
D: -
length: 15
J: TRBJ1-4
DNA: TGTGCCAGCAGTGAATCACAGGGTACTAATGAAAAACTGTTTTTT
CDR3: CASSESQGTNEKLFF

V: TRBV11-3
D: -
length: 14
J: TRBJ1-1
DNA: TGTGCCAGCAGCTCACAGGTTATGAACACTGAAGCTTTCTTT
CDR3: CASSSQVMNTEAFF

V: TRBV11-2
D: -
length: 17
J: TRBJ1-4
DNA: TGTGCCAGCAGCTTAGAGGGGGGGTCGGGAGTTAATGAAAAACTGTTTTTT
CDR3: CASSLEGGSGVNEKLFF

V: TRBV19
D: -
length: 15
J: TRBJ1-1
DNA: TGTGCCATCTCCGGGCGGAGGTCGGGGGACACTGAAGCTTTCTTT
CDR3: CAISGRRSGDTEAFF

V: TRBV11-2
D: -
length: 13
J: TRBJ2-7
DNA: TGTGCCAGCAGCTCCGGGTCCACCTACGAGCAGTACTTC
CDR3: CASSSGSTYEQYF

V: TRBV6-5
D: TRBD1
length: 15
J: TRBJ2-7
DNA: TGTGCCAGCAATTCCTTGGGGGGACAGGGGACCGAGCAGTACTTC
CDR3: CASNSLGGQGTEQYF

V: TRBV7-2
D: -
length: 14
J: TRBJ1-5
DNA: TGTGCCAGCAGCTTAGTAACGGGGAGGCAGCCCCAGCATTTT
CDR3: CASSLVTGRQPQHF

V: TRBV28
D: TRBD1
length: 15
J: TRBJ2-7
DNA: TGTGCCAGCAGGCCAGGGGGGACAGGGGGCGGCGAGCAGTACTTC
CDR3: CASRPGGTGGGEQYF

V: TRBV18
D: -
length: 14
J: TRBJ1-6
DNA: TGTGCCAGCTCCCGGGACAACCAGAATTCACCCCTCCACTTT
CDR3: CASSRDNQNSPLHF

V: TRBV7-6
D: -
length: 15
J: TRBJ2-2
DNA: TGTGCCAGCAGCTTCTCCCTTAGCGGCACCGGGGAGCTGTTTTTT
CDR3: CASSFSLSGTGELFF

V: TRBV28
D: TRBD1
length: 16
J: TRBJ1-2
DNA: TGTGCCAGCAGTCCCACGACAGGGGCACTGGGCTATGGCTACACCTTC
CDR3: CASSPTTGALGYGYTF

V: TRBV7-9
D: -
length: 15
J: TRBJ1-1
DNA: TGTGCCAGCAGCCGCCTCAAGGGGGGGAACACTGAAGCTTTTTTT
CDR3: CASSRLKGGNTEAFF

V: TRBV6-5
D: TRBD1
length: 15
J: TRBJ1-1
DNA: TGTGCCAGCAGTTGGAAGACAGGGGTCGACACTGAAGCTTTCTTT
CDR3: CASSWKTGVDTEAFF

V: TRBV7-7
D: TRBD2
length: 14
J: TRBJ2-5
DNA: TGTGCTAGCAGCTCGCCGGGACTAGGGGAGACCCAGTACTTC
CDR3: CASSSPGLGETQYF

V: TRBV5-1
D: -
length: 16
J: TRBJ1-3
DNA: TGCGCCAGCAGCTTTGACAGGCCGACCTCTGGAAACACCATATATTTT
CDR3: CASSFDRPTSGNTIYF

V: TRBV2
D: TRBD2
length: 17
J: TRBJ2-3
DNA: TGTGCCAGCAGTGAATGGAGTCTAGCGGGGCGCACAGATACGCAGTATTTT
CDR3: CASSEWSLAGRTDTQYF

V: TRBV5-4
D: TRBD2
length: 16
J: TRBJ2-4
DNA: TGTGCCAGCAGCTTGGACCTAGCGGAAGCCAAAAACATTCAGTACTTC
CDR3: CASSLDLAEAKNIQYF

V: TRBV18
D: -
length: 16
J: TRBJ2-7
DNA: TGTGCCAGCGGGGCCACTCTCGGGAGAAAATCCTACGAGCAGTACTTC
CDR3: CASGATLGRKSYEQYF

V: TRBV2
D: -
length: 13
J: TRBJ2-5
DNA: TGTGCCAGCAAAGGGAGCAACCAAGAGACCCAGTACTTC
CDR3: CASKGSNQETQYF

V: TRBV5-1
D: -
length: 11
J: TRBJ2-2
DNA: TGCGCCAGCAGCCGCGCCGGGGAGCTGTTTTTT
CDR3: CASSRAGELFF

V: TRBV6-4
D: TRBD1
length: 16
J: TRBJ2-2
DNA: TGTGCCAGCAGCGCCCAAAGGGGGCTGAACACCGGGGAGCTGTTTTTT
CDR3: CASSAQRGLNTGELFF

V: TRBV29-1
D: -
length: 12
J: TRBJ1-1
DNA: TGCAGCGCCCAGACACAGAACACTGAAGCTTTCTTT
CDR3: CSAQTQNTEAFF

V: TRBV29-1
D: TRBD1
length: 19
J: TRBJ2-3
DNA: TGCAGCGGTTTCGGCCCCGGGACAGGGGGACCCTCTAGCACAGATACGCAGTATTTT
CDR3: CSGFGPGTGGPSSTDTQYF

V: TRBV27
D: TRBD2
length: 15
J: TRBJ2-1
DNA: TGTGCCAGCAGGTCGCCCGGGGGGGCCTACAATGAGCAGTTCTTC
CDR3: CASRSPGGAYNEQFF

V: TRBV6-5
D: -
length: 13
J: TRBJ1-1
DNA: TGTGCCAGCAGTGCAGGGACTAACACTGAAGCTTTCTTT
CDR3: CASSAGTNTEAFF

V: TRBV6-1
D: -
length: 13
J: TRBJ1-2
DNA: TGTGCCAGCAGTTTTGGAACTAATAATGGCTACACCTTC
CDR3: CASSFGTNNGYTF

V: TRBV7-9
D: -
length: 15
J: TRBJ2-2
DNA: TGTGCCAGCAGCTTAGTACAGGGACCCACCGGGGAGCTGTTTTTT
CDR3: CASSLVQGPTGELFF

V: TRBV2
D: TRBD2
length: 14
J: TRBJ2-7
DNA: TGTGCCAGCCGATGGACTAGCGGAAACTACGAGCAGTACTTC
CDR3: CASRWTSGNYEQYF

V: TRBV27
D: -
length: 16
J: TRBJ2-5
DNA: TGTGCCTCCGGGGACGGGGGGACATACAGCCGATGGACCCAGTACTTC
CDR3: CASGDGGTYSRWTQYF

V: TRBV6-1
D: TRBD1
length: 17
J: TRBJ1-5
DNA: TGTGCCAGCAGTGGTGGCGGAAGGACAGGTACTAATCAGCCCCAGCATTTT
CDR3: CASSGGGRTGTNQPQHF

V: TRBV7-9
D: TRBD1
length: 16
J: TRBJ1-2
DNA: TGTGCCAGCAGCCCACAGGGGGCGCGAGCTAACTATGGCTACACCTTC
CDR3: CASSPQGARANYGYTF

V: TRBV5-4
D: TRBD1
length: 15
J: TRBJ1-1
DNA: TGTGCCAGCAGCTTGGGACTACAGGGGGCCACTGAAGCTTTCTTT
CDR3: CASSLGLQGATEAFF